These 30 T cell receptor beta chains share one sample of origin, sequenced in a study of control samples from healthy donors and cancer patients. Profiling relied on immunoSEQ multiplex PCR, and the TCRdb table lists in-frame clones only, not all of them. Of approximately 140,000 clones listed, 89% are singletons. The source material was PBMCs. All receptors come from a man aged 45-65 years with head and neck cancer.

The V gene is TRBV4-1, the J gene TRBJ2-1; 7 bases map to TRBD2. The CDR3 covers 16 residues. J gave up 5 bases and V 1 base, and 8 bases lay outside the gene matches. In germline, CDR1 is MGHRA, CDR2 YSYEKL. CDR3: CASSQVSRLADNEQFF. The CDR3 nucleotides read TGCGCCAGCAGCCAAGTATCGCGTCTAGCGGACAATGAGCAGTTCTTC.

The V gene is TRBV5-1, the J gene TRBJ2-7; weak D call: TRBD1 (6 bases). V lost 2 bases to trimming and J lost 4 bases, with 13 bases between them. CDR1 SGHRS and CDR2 YFSETQ come from the germline V gene. CDR3 length: 14 amino acids. In DNA form, the CDR3 reads TGCGCCAGCAGCTTATGGGACACTGAGTACGAGCAGTACTTC. As protein: CASSLWDTEYEQYF.

This clone was picked up a small number of times. The rearrangement joins TRBV29-1 to TRBJ2-3; TRBD2 matches at 8 bases. Trimming removed 1 base from V and 0 bases from J; junction bases left unmatched: 3. Germline V gene data show CDR1 as SQVTM and CDR2 as ANQGSEA. This CDR3 contains 15 residues. In nucleotides, the CDR3 is TGCAGCGTTGAAGCTCTAGCGGGCAGCACAGATACGCAGTATTTT. This translates into CSVEALAGSTDTQYF.

This clone was recorded once. The V and J genes are TRBV6-5 and TRBJ2-7, with TRBD2 identical over 14 bases. CDR3 length: 13 amino acids. The germline CDR1 and CDR2 sequences are MNHEY and SVGAGI. With 6 bases clipped from V and 11 bases from J, the junction kept 6 bases outside the gene matches. CDR3 sequence (DNA): TGTGCCAGCAGGTCGGGACTAGCGGGAGTAGAGTACTTC. Translated, it gives CASRSGLAGVEYF.

The rearrangement joins TRBV9 to TRBJ2-5; perhaps TRBD2 as D (6 bases). CDR3 length equals 14 residues. Between the trimmed V and J ends, which lost 4 bases and 5 bases, there was a span of 15 bases. In germline, CDR1 is SGDLS, CDR2 YYNGEE. CDR3 sequence: CASSKDSGGETQYF. The CDR3 nucleotides are TGTGCCAGCAGCAAGGACTCCGGAGGGGAGACCCAGTACTTC.

The gene calls are TRBV5-8 and TRBJ1-5; D is undetermined. Germline lookup yields CDR1 SGHTS and CDR2 YDEGEE. The CDR3 is 15 amino acids. With 2 bases removed from V and 6 bases from J, the gap between germline ends came to 15 bases. The CDR3 sequence is CASSFSGFLRQPQHF. In nucleotides, the CDR3 is TGTGCCAGCAGCTTCTCGGGGTTTCTACGTCAGCCCCAGCATTTT.

The chain carries TRBV27 and TRBJ2-1; D might be TRBD2 (6 bases). Trimming pared 2 bases from V and 7 bases from J, leaving 9 bases between. This CDR3 region has 13 residues. Germline values: CDR1 MNHEY, CDR2 SMNVEV (reference sequence). CDR3 region: CASSLRDLNEQFF. DNA of the CDR3: TGTGCCAGCAGTTTACGGGACTTGAATGAGCAGTTCTTC.

The CDR3 is CASSQGQGQDTEAFF. As DNA, the CDR3 is TGTGCCAGCAGCCAAGGTCAAGGGCAGGACACTGAAGCTTTCTTT. The chain links TRBV14 to TRBJ1-1; no firm D call. The CDR3 spans 15 residues. Trimming left V 1 base short and J 3 bases short, with 12 bases between. CDR1 is SGHDN and CDR2 is FVKESK in the germline V gene. The full variable domain, with the rest looked up from reference TRBV14 and TRBJ1-1, is EAGVTQFPSHSVIEKGQTVTLRCDPISGHDNLYWYRRVMGKEIKFLLHFVKESKQDESGMPNNRFLAERTGGTYSTLKVQPAELEDSGVYFCASSQGQGQDTEAFFGQGTRLTVV.

This clone has just one count. The V call is TRBV6-5, the J call TRBJ1-2; 10 bases are a match to TRBD1. The CDR3 spans 15 residues. Germline CDR1 MNHEY, CDR2 SVGAGI. V lost 11 bases and J lost 6; bases outside the gene matches: 15. CDR3 residues: CAGNARGQGGHGYTF. In DNA form, the CDR3 reads TGTGCCGGCAACGCCCGCGGACAGGGGGGGCATGGCTACACCTTC.

The chain is built from TRBV2 and TRBJ1-1, with no clear D. The CDR3 runs 11 residues. The V and J ends lost 6 bases and 6 bases respectively, with 8 bases between them. Germline V gene sequence: CDR1 SNHLY, CDR2 FYNNEI. Here the CDR3 DNA reads TGTGCCAGCAGGGAAAGGTCTGAAGCTTTCTTT. Its protein product is CASRERSEAFF. Full variable domain (remainder filled in from reference TRBV2 and TRBJ1-1): EPEVTQTPSHQVTQMGQEVILRCVPISNHLYFYWYRQILGQKVEFLVSFYNNEISEKSEIFDDQFSVERPDGSNFTLKIRSTKLEDSAMYFCASRERSEAFFGQGTRLTVV.

The chain links TRBV6-5 to TRBJ2-3; the D is unclear. The germline V gene has CDR1 MNHEY and CDR2 SVGAGI. This CDR3 is 14 amino acids long. The V end was cut by 4 bases, the J end by 3 bases, with 11 bases between. The CDR3 region is CASSFRVGTDTQYF. The CDR3 bases are TGTGCCAGCAGTTTCCGGGTAGGAACAGATACGCAGTATTTT.

The rearrangement uses TRBV28 and TRBJ1-5; D is possibly TRBD1 (5 bases). The ends were cut back, 4 bases at V and 9 bases at J, with 19 bases in the middle. The CDR3 has 15 amino acids. Germline values: CDR1 MDHEN, CDR2 SYDVKM. CDR3 sequence (DNA): TGTGCCAGCAGTTCAGGGTCGAATCCCAGGCGGCCCCAGCATTTT. Its translation: CASSSGSNPRRPQHF.

The rearrangement joins TRBV7-2 to TRBJ2-7; 7 positions match TRBD1. The germline V gene encodes CDR1 SGHTA and CDR2 FQGNSA. Trimming removed 4 bases from V and 4 bases from J; junction bases left unmatched: 7. This CDR3 spans 14 amino acids. CDR3 loop: CASSYSQGWYEQYF. The CDR3, as DNA: TGTGCCAGCAGCTACTCACAGGGGTGGTACGAGCAGTACTTC.

The J gene is TRBJ2-5, the V gene TRBV18; D assignment may be TRBD1 or TRBD2 (5 bases each). The CDR3 is made up of 13 amino acids. The germline V gene has CDR1 KGHSH and CDR2 LQKENI. The germline V and J ends were trimmed by 3 bases and 5 bases, with 10 bases remaining between them. The CDR3 DNA reads as TGTGCCAGCTCACCCGGGACGAGGGAGACCCAGTACTTC. Translation: CASSPGTRETQYF.

The gene calls are TRBV28 and TRBJ1-4; tentative D call: TRBD1 (5 bases). The germline V gene has CDR1 MDHEN and CDR2 SYDVKM. The V end was cut by 8 bases, the J end by 6 bases, with 10 bases between. The CDR3 extends over 12 amino acids. The CDR3 loop reads CASGDLHEKLFF. The CDR3 DNA reads as TGTGCCAGCGGGGACTTGCATGAAAAACTGTTTTTT.

The chain recombines TRBV6-6 with TRBJ1-5; TRBD1 is a possible D gene (5 bases). CDR3 length: 15 residues. Between the trimmed V and J ends, which lost 2 bases and 7 bases, there was a span of 15 bases. Germline CDR1 and CDR2: MNHNY and SVGAGI (reference sequence). The CDR3 spells CASSYGPGRDQPQHF. CDR3 in DNA: TGTGCCAGCAGTTACGGCCCGGGGAGGGACCAGCCCCAGCATTTT.

The V gene is TRBV5-1, the J gene TRBJ2-3, with TRBD2 as a possible D gene (6 bases). This CDR3 is 15 amino acids long. V gave up 4 bases and J gave up 4 bases, with 16 bases separating them. The germline gives CDR1 SGHRS, CDR2 YFSETQ. The CDR3 sequence: CASSPRVAAADTQYF. CDR3 in DNA: TGCGCCAGCAGCCCGCGCGTAGCGGCGGCAGATACGCAGTATTTT.

The chain combines TRBV6-5 with TRBJ2-3; unclear D gene. Trimming stripped 8 bases from V and 1 base from J, with 7 bases between. Germline CDR1 reads MNHEY; CDR2 reads SVGAGI. The CDR3 is 12 residues long. CDR3 nucleotide sequence: TGTGCCAGCTCCAGCCGCACAGATACGCAGTATTTT. Encoded protein: CASSSRTDTQYF.

The V and J genes are TRBV7-2 and TRBJ2-2; D ambiguous. Trimming left V 7 bases short and J 1 base short, with 7 bases between. This CDR3 is 13 amino acids long. Germline loops: CDR1 SGHTA, CDR2 FQGNSA. This CDR3 reads CASTTQNTGELFF. The CDR3 region has the DNA TGTGCCAGCACGACCCAGAACACCGGGGAGCTGTTTTTT.

The V call is TRBV3-1 (or the pseudogene TRBV3-2), the J call TRBJ1-1; D gene unclear. Trimming stripped 4 bases from V and 1 base from J, with 7 bases between. This CDR3 spans 13 amino acids. Looked up from germline, CDR1 is LGHDT and CDR2 is YNNKEL (reference sequence). CDR3 nucleotides: TGTGCCAGCAGCCCCCGGGAGAACACTGAAGCTTTCTTT. Translation gives CASSPRENTEAFF.

This sequence joins TRBV4-1 and TRBJ2-7, with 11 bases fitting TRBD1. V lost 5 bases, J lost 3 bases, and 3 bases stayed unmatched. Germline V gives CDR1 MGHRA, CDR2 YSYEKL. The CDR3 sequence is 14 residues long. The CDR3 sequence: CASSEGQGGYEQYF. The CDR3 nucleotides read TGCGCCAGCAGCGAGGGACAGGGGGGCTACGAGCAGTACTTC.

The V and J genes are TRBV18 and TRBJ2-3; no reliable D call. CDR3 size: 14 residues. Germline values: CDR1 KGHSH, CDR2 LQKENI. V lost 0 bases and J 4 bases, leaving 8 bases between the germline ends. The CDR3 nucleotides read TGTGCCAGCTCACCACCGGTCCCCGCAGATACGCAGTATTTT. Translating gives CASSPPVPADTQYF.

The V and J genes are TRBV4-2 and TRBJ2-4; either TRBD1 or TRBD2 may supply D (5 bases each). V was pared by 1 base and J by 7 bases, with 17 bases between. This CDR3 comprises 16 residues. In germline, CDR1 is LGHNA, CDR2 YNFKEQ. The CDR3 region is CASSQGKGPGQNIQYF. The CDR3 DNA reads as TGTGCCAGCAGCCAAGGGAAGGGGCCGGGGCAGAACATTCAGTACTTC.

The gene calls are TRBV2 and TRBJ2-6; no definite D call. V was pared by 1 base and J by 0 bases, with 4 bases between. Looked up from germline, CDR1 is SNHLY and CDR2 is FYNNEI. The CDR3 is made up of 15 amino acids. This chain's CDR3 is CASSEEGSGANVLTF. CDR3 in DNA: TGTGCCAGCAGTGAAGAGGGCTCTGGGGCCAACGTCCTGACTTTC.

The V gene is TRBV6-5, the J gene TRBJ1-3; D is uncertain. The CDR3 consists of 15 residues. Trimming removed 9 bases at V and 0 bases at J, with 15 bases between. Germline CDR1 and CDR2: MNHEY and SVGAGI. CDR3 DNA sequence: TGTGCCAGTATCGTCAGGCCTAGCTCTGGAAACACCATATATTTT. Encoded protein: CASIVRPSSGNTIYF.

The gene calls are TRBV6-5 and TRBJ2-1, with 10 bases aligning to TRBD1. The CDR3 has 15 amino acids. Germline trimming cut 8 bases from V and 4 bases from J; bases unmatched to any gene: 8. Per germline, CDR1 MNHEY and CDR2 SVGAGI. In DNA form, the CDR3 reads TGTGCCAGCGCATCCGGGACAGGGGCGTACAATGAGCAGTTCTTC. Amino acid sequence: CASASGTGAYNEQFF.

The chain carries TRBV7-6 and TRBJ2-2, with 10 bases identical to TRBD2. Trimming cost V 1 base and J 1 base; bases outside gene matches: 3. Germline V gene sequence: CDR1 SGHVS, CDR2 FNYEAQ. The CDR3 loop spans 17 amino acids. The CDR3 loop is CASSLVAGGMNTGELFF. Written as DNA, the CDR3 is TGTGCCAGCAGCTTAGTAGCGGGGGGAATGAACACCGGGGAGCTGTTTTTT.

This chain uses TRBV7-9 with TRBJ1-4, with TRBD1 matching over 10 bases. The CDR3 covers 16 residues. After removal of 4 bases from V and 3 bases from J, the junction contained 5 bases not matched to a gene. CDR1 and CDR2 (germline): SEHNR, FQNEAQ (reference sequence). The CDR3 coding sequence is TGTGCCAGCAGCTCGGGACAGGGGAGAGCTAATGAAAAACTGTTTTTT. This sequence encodes CASSSGQGRANEKLFF.

This clone has a handful of counts. V gene TRBV4-1 combines with J gene TRBJ2-3; D unresolved. V lost 0 bases and J lost 8, with 15 bases in between. Germline V gene lookup returns CDR1 MGHRA and CDR2 YSYEKL. The CDR3 loop spans 15 amino acids. The CDR3 coding sequence is TGCGCCAGCAGCCAAGATCGGAGAACCCGCGGTACGCAGTATTTT. As protein: CASSQDRRTRGTQYF.

The chain is built from TRBV12-3 or TRBV12-4 and TRBJ2-5; D call uncertain. V dropped 6 bases and J dropped 3 bases, with 11 bases sitting between them. The CDR3 has 13 amino acids. CDR3 bases: TGTGCCAGCAGCCCTTCCGGAGAAGAGACCCAGTACTTC. It translates to CASSPSGEETQYF.